Shown below are 15 T cell receptor beta chains from a single sample sequenced in a study of blood T cell repertoires in COVID-19. Using immunoSEQ multiplex PCR, the repertoire was profiled, and TCRdb retains in-frame clones only, with some absent. The sample shows some 180,000 clones, approximately 82% of them seen only once. The sample comprised peripheral blood. Receptor source: a human donor in a cohort sampled during active COVID-19.

This clone was found once. The V and J genes are TRBV19 and TRBJ1-4, with a possible D match to TRBD1 (6 bases). CDR3 length: 15 residues. V was shortened by 8 bases and J by 0 bases, with 13 bases between the two germline ends. The germline V gene encodes CDR1 LNHDA and CDR2 SQIVND (reference sequence). The CDR3 is CASHSPGATNEKLFF. CDR3 nucleotides: TGTGCCAGTCATTCCCCAGGGGCAACTAATGAAAAACTGTTTTTT.

This sequence joins TRBV30 and TRBJ1-6, with 7 bases lining up with TRBD1. CDR1 and CDR2 (germline): GTSNPN, SVGIG (reference sequence). J lost 10 bases, V lost 1 base, and 7 bases had no gene match. The CDR3 sequence is 14 residues long. CDR3 DNA: TGTGCCTGGAGTGGGGGCAGGGGGAAGTCACCCCTCCACTTT. It yields the protein CAWSGGRGKSPLHF.

In this sample, this clone turned up many times. Other DNA sequences in the same sample also yield this CDR3. The chain couples TRBV27 to TRBJ2-1; TRBD2 is a possible D gene (5 bases). Trimming cost V 2 bases and J 8 bases, with 7 bases left between them. The CDR3 runs 12 residues. In germline, CDR1 is MNHEY, CDR2 SMNVEV (reference sequence). In nucleotides, the CDR3 is TGTGCCAGCAGTTTAGGAGGATATGAGCAGTTCTTC. It yields the protein CASSLGGYEQFF.

This rearrangement joins TRBV28 to TRBJ1-2; 8 bases align to TRBD1. The J segment lost 3 bases and the V segment lost 2 bases, leaving 5 bases of the junction unmatched. The germline CDR1 and CDR2 sequences are MDHEN and SYDVKM. The CDR3 is 15 amino acids. The CDR3: CASSLRDRIYYGYTF. DNA of the CDR3: TGTGCCAGCAGTTTAAGGGACAGGATCTACTATGGCTACACCTTC.

The chain has TRBV6-6 and TRBJ2-4; a possible D gene is TRBD1 (6 bases). The CDR3 sequence is 14 residues long. Trimming stripped 6 bases from V and 1 base from J, with 10 bases between. The germline V gene encodes CDR1 MNHNY and CDR2 SVGAGI (reference sequence). CDR3: CASRSQGAKNIQYF. The CDR3 DNA is TGTGCCAGCAGGTCCCAGGGGGCCAAAAACATTCAGTACTTC.

The gene calls are TRBV6-6 and TRBJ2-3; TRBD2 matches 9 bases. The CDR3 totals 16 residues. Trimming took 1 base from V and 5 from J; bases not matched to a gene: 7. Germline CDR1 is MNHNY and CDR2 is SVGAGI (reference sequence). This CDR3 reads CASSYLTSGSIDTQYF. In nucleotides, the CDR3 is TGTGCCAGCAGTTACTTGACTAGCGGTTCGATAGATACGCAGTATTTT.

This clone occurred a few times. The rearrangement links TRBV28 to TRBJ1-5; no definite D call. Germline CDR1 and CDR2: MDHEN and SYDVKM. Trimming stripped 7 bases from V and 2 bases from J, with 12 bases between. This CDR3 has 14 residues. The CDR3 coding sequence is TGTGCCAGCATTTTCGGGGTGGGCAATCAGCCCCAGCATTTT. The encoded protein is CASIFGVGNQPQHF.

The chain recombines TRBV2 with TRBJ2-7; 7 bases map to TRBD1. Germline V CDR1 and CDR2: SNHLY, FYNNEI. The CDR3 runs to 12 residues. The J segment lost 7 bases and the V segment lost 8 bases, leaving 8 bases of the junction unmatched. CDR3: CASDRVKGEQYF. DNA of the CDR3: TGTGCCAGCGACAGGGTAAAGGGGGAGCAGTACTTC.

The chain links TRBV5-5 to TRBJ2-1, with 8 bases fitting TRBD2. V was pared by 6 bases and J by 2 bases, with 7 bases of the junction left unmatched. This CDR3 has 15 amino acids. Germline CDR1 SGHKS, CDR2 YYEKEE (reference sequence). CDR3 residues: CASTRAGAAYNEQFF. CDR3 DNA sequence: TGTGCCAGCACCCGAGCGGGAGCCGCCTACAATGAGCAGTTCTTC.

V usage is TRBV3-1 (or the pseudogene TRBV3-2) and J usage is TRBJ2-7, with D possibly being TRBD2 (5 bases). Germline V gene sequence: CDR1 LGHDT, CDR2 YNNKEL (reference sequence). V was trimmed by 0 bases and J by 7 bases, leaving 13 bases between them. The CDR3 runs 14 residues. The CDR3 sequence is CASSQESIASEQYF. The CDR3 DNA sequence: TGTGCCAGCAGCCAAGAATCGATAGCGAGTGAGCAGTACTTC.

In this sample, this clone turned up a few times. This rearrangement joins TRBV5-1 to TRBJ2-2, with D perhaps TRBD2 (5 bases). The CDR3 is 14 amino acids. Per the germline V gene, CDR1 is SGHRS and CDR2 is YFSETQ. The V gene lost 7 bases and the J gene lost 3 bases, with 13 bases spanning the gap. The CDR3, as DNA: TGCGCCAGCCGCGGGTTCTCGGACACCGGGGAGCTGTTTTTT. It encodes CASRGFSDTGELFF. Complete variable domain (other parts from reference TRBV5-1 and TRBJ2-2): KAGVTQTPRYLIKTRGQQVTLSCSPISGHRSVSWYQQTPGQGLQFLFEYFSETQRNKGNFPGRFSGRQFSNSRSEMNVSTLELGDSALYLCASRGFSDTGELFFGEGSRLTVL.

This chain links TRBV5-4 with TRBJ2-5; 9 nucleotides agree with TRBD2. J lost 8 bases, V lost 4 bases, and 12 bases had no gene match. CDR3 size: 15 residues. The germline gives CDR1 SGHNT, CDR2 YYREEE (reference sequence). The CDR3 nucleotides are TGTGCCAGCAGCGGCCTACTAGCGGGCCGCGGAACCCAGTACTTC. This translates into CASSGLLAGRGTQYF.

J is TRBJ2-3 and V is TRBV4-2; D not resolved. The V end was cut by 1 base, the J end by 4 bases, with 9 bases between. The germline gives CDR1 LGHNA, CDR2 YNFKEQ. The CDR3 extends over 14 amino acids. The CDR3 nucleotides are TGTGCCAGCAGCCAAGCAGGTTTCGCAGATACGCAGTATTTT. Encoded protein: CASSQAGFADTQYF.

The chain couples TRBV18 to TRBJ2-5; D remains ambiguous. The CDR3 loop spans 13 amino acids. The germline V gene has CDR1 KGHSH and CDR2 LQKENI. V dropped 2 bases and J dropped 5 bases, with 9 bases sitting between them. CDR3 protein: CASSPNVGETQYF. The CDR3 DNA reads TGTGCCAGCTCACCAAACGTCGGGGAGACCCAGTACTTC. The entire variable domain, with the rest obtained from reference TRBV18 and TRBJ2-5, is as follows: NAGVMQNPRHLVRRRGQEARLRCSPMKGHSHVYWYRQLPEEGLKFMVYLQKENIIDESGMPKERFSAEFPKEGPSILRIQQVVRGDSAAYFCASSPNVGETQYFGPGTRLLVL.

This clone was counted ten times or more. V and J are TRBV5-4 and TRBJ1-2, with D perhaps TRBD1 (5 bases). Trimming removed 4 bases from V and 3 bases from J, with 13 bases in between. Germline V CDR1 and CDR2: SGHNT, YYREEE (reference sequence). The CDR3 consists of 14 residues. The CDR3: CASSIDSRHYGYTF. The CDR3 region has the DNA TGTGCCAGCAGCATCGACAGTCGCCACTATGGCTACACCTTC.